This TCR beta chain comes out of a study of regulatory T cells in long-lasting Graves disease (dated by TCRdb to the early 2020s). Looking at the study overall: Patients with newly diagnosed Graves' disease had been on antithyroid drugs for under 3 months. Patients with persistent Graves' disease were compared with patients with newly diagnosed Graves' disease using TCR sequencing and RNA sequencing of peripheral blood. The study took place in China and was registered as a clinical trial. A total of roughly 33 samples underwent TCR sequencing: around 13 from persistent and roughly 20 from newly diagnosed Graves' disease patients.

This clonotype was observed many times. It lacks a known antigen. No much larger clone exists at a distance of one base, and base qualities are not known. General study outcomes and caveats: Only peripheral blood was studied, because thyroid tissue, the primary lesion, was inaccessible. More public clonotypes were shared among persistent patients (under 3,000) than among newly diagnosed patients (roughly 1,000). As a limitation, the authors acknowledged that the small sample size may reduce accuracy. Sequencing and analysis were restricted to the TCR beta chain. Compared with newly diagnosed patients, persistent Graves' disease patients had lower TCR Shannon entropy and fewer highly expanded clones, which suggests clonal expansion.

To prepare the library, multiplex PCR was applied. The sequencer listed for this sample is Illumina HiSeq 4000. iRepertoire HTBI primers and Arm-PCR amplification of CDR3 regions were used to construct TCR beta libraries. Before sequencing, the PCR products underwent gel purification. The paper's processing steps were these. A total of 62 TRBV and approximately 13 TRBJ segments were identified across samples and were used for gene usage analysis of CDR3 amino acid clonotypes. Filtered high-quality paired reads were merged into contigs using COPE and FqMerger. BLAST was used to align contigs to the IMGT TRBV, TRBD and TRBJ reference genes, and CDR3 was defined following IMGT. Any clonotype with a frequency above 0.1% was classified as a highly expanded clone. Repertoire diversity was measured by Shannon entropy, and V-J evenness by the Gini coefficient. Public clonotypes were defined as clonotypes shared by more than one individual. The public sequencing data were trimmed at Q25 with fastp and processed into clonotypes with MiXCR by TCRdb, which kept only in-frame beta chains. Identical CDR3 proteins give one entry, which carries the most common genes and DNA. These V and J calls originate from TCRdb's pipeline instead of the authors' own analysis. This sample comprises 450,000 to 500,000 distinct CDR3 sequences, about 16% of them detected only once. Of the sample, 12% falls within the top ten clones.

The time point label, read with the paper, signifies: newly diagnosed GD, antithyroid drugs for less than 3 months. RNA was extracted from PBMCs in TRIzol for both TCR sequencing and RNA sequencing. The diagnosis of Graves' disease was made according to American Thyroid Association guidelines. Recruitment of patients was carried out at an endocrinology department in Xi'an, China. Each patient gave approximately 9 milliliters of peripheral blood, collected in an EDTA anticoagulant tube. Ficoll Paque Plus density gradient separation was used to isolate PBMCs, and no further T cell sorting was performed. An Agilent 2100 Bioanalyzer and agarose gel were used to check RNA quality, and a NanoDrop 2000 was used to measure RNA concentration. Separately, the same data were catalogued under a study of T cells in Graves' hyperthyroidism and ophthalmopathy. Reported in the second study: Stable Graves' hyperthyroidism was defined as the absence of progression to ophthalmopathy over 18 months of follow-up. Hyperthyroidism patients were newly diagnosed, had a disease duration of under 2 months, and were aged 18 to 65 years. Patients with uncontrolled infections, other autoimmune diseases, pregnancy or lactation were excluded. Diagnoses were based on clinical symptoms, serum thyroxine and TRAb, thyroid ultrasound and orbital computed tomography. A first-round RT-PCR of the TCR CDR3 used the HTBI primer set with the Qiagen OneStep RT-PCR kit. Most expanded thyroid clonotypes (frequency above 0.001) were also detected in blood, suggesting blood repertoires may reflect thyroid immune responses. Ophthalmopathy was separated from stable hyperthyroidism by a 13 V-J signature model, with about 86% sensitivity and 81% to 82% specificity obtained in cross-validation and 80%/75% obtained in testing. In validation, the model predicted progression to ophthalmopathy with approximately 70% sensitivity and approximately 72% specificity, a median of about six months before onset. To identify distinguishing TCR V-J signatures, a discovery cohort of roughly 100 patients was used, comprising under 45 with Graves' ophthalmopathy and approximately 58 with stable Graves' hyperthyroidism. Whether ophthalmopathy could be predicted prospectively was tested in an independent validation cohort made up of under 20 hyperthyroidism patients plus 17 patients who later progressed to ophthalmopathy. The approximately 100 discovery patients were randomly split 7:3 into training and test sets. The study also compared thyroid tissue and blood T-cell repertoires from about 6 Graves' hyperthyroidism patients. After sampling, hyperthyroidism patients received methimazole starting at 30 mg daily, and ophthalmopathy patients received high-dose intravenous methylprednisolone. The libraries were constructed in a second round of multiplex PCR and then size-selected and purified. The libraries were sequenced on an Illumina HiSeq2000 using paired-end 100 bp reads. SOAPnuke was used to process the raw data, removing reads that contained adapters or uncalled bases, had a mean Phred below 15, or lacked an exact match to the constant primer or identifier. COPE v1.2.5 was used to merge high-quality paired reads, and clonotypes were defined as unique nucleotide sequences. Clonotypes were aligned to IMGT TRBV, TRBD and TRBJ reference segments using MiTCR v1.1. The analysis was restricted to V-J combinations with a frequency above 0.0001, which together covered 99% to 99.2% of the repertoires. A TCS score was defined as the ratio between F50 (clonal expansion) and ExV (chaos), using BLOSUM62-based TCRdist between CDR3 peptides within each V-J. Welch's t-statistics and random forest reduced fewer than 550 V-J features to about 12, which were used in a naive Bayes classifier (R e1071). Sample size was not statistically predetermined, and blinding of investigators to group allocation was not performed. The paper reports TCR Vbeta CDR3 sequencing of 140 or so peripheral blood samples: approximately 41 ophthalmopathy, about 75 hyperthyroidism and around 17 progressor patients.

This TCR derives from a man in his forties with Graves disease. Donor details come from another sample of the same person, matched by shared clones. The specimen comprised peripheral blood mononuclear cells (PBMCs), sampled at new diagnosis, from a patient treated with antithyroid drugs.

The CDR3: CASSPARGVGSVEKLFF. The nucleotide sequence is TGTGCCAGCAGTCCCGCACGGGGGGTAGGGTCAGTCGAAAAACTGTTTTTT. The chain joins TRBV28 to TRBJ1-4; the D region possibly corresponds to TRBD1 (5 bases align). The CDR3 runs 17 residues from the cysteine to the phenylalanine. The kept DNA is CDR3 alone, 51 bases in frame from the first base. V is reduced by 5 bases and J by 8 bases, leaving a spacing of 24 bases between them. Taken from the germline V gene, the CDR1 and CDR2 loops are MDHEN and SYDVKM.